This passage covers 10 T cell receptor beta chains from one sample sequenced in a study of shared clonotypes between healthy human individuals. Sequencing used immunoSEQ multiplex PCR; TCRdb keeps in-frame clones, though not all of them. The profile shows about 510,000 clones, over 60% of them singletons. The specimen was PBMCs. These receptors originate from a middle-aged woman in good health. Some clones in this sample may be carry-over from other donors' samples.

The V and J genes are TRBV7-2 and TRBJ1-1; D possibly corresponds to TRBD1 (6 bases). CDR3 length: 16 amino acids. Germline loops: CDR1 SGHTA, CDR2 FQGNSA. V was cut by 5 bases and J by 2 bases, with 18 bases left in between. The CDR3 DNA is TGTGCCAGCAGCCGAGGAACAGGGCTGGTTAACACTGAAGCTTTCTTT. It yields the protein CASSRGTGLVNTEAFF.

This rearrangement joins TRBV28 to TRBJ2-3, with TRBD2 matching over 7 bases. This CDR3 contains 14 residues. Germline V gives CDR1 MDHEN, CDR2 SYDVKM. Trimming took 7 bases from V and 2 from J; bases not matched to a gene: 6. The CDR3 sequence: CASMPGLPTDTQYF. CDR3 sequence (DNA): TGTGCCAGCATGCCGGGACTACCCACAGATACGCAGTATTTT.

The V gene is TRBV7-8, the J gene TRBJ1-5; TRBD1 might be the D (5 bases). This CDR3 comprises 14 residues. V was pared by 0 bases and J by 9 bases, with 12 bases between. Germline V CDR1 and CDR2: SGHVS, FQNEAQ. DNA for the CDR3: TGTGCCAGCAGCTTAGCTGGGACCGGCCGGCCCCAGCATTTT. It codes for CASSLAGTGRPQHF.

This chain connects TRBV9 to TRBJ2-5, with D possibly TRBD1 on 5 matching bases. The CDR3 runs 13 residues. Trimming cost V 5 bases and J 7 bases, with 15 bases left between them. The germline V gene encodes CDR1 SGDLS and CDR2 YYNGEE. The chain's CDR3 is CASRQGTMGTQYF. The DNA of the CDR3 is TGTGCCAGCAGGCAGGGAACCATGGGGACCCAGTACTTC.

The gene calls are TRBV29-1 and TRBJ2-1; D unresolved. Trimming took 1 base from V and 4 from J, leaving 11 bases between them. This CDR3 region has 14 residues. Germline-derived CDR1 and CDR2 are SQVTM and ANQGSEA. Here the CDR3 reads CSVEARYGYNEQFF. The CDR3 DNA is TGCAGCGTTGAAGCCCGATACGGATACAATGAGCAGTTCTTC.

The V gene is TRBV2, the J gene TRBJ1-5; no definite D call. The CDR3 is made up of 14 amino acids. The germline gives CDR1 SNHLY, CDR2 FYNNEI. Trimming pared 7 bases from V and 0 bases from J, leaving 10 bases between. This chain's CDR3 is CASKFMYSNQPQHF. In nucleotides, the CDR3 is TGTGCCAGCAAGTTTATGTATAGCAATCAGCCCCAGCATTTT.

To note about this clone: Other DNA sequences in this sample translate to the same CDR3. The chain carries TRBV5-1 and TRBJ2-3; 7 bases are shared with TRBD2. The CDR3 consists of 16 residues. After removal of 0 bases from V and 0 bases from J, the junction contained 4 bases not matched to a gene. Germline CDR1 is SGHRS and CDR2 is YFSETQ. Written as DNA, the CDR3 is TGCGCCAGCAGCTTGGAAGGGAGGGCCAGCACAGATACGCAGTATTTT. It specifies CASSLEGRASTDTQYF.

Points on this clone: This may be a read error: a much more frequent sequence differs by one nucleotide. The chain recombines TRBV27 with TRBJ2-7; maybe TRBD1 (10 bases). Looked up from germline, CDR1 is MNHEY and CDR2 is SMNVEV (reference sequence). The CDR3 is 19 amino acids. V was trimmed by 7 bases and J by 5 bases, leaving 33 bases between them. Written as DNA, the CDR3 is TGTGCCAGCACAAGGAGGTGGGACAGGGGAGAAGCGGGAGGCAACGAGCAGTACTTC. This sequence encodes CASTRRWDRGEAGGNEQYF.

V is TRBV19 and J is TRBJ1-2; 11 bases are shared with TRBD1. The J segment lost 2 bases and the V segment lost 4 bases, leaving 6 bases of the junction unmatched. The CDR3 spans 16 residues. Germline V lookup: CDR1 LNHDA, CDR2 SQIVND (reference sequence). Here the CDR3 DNA reads TGTGCCAGTAGTACATCACGGACAGGGGGCAACTATGGCTACACCTTC. It is translated as CASSTSRTGGNYGYTF.

This chain connects TRBV2 to TRBJ2-5, with D hard to call. Trimming left V 3 bases short and J 5 bases short, with 16 bases between. Germline CDR1 is SNHLY and CDR2 is FYNNEI. The CDR3 is 15 amino acids. This chain's CDR3 is CASSERGVREETQYF. CDR3 nucleotides: TGTGCCAGCAGTGAGCGTGGGGTTAGAGAGGAGACCCAGTACTTC. Complete variable domain (other parts from reference TRBV2 and TRBJ2-5): EPEVTQTPSHQVTQMGQEVILRCVPISNHLYFYWYRQILGQKVEFLVSFYNNEISEKSEIFDDQFSVERPDGSNFTLKIRSTKLEDSAMYFCASSERGVREETQYFGPGTRLLVL.